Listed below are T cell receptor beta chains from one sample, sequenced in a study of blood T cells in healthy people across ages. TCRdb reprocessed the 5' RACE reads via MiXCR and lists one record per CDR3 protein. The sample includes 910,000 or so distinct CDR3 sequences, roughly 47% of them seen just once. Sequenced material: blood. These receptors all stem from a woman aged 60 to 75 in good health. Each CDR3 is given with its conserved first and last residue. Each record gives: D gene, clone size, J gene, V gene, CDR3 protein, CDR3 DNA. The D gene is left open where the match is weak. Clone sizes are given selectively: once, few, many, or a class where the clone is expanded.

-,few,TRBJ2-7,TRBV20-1,CSASRVIGQTYEQYF,TGCAGTGCTAGCAGGGTAATAGGACAGACCTACGAGCAGTACTTC
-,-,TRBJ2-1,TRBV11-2,CASNLWGNEQFF,TGTGCCAGCAACCTGTGGGGCAATGAGCAGTTCTTC
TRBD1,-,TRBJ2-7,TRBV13,CASRTRYRGPYEQYF,TGTGCCAGCAGAACAAGATACAGGGGGCCGTACGAGCAGTACTTC
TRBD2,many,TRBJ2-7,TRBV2,CASSTYPGGLGEQYF,TGTGCCAGCAGCACATACCCGGGAGGGCTTGGCGAGCAGTACTTC
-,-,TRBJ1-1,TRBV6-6,CAIGKGSMNTEAFF,TGTGCCATAGGGAAAGGTTCCATGAACACTGAAGCTTTCTTT
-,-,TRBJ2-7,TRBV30,CAWSAGWGAYEQYF,TGTGCCTGGAGCGCCGGGTGGGGAGCCTACGAGCAGTACTTC
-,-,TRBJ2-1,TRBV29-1,CSFEEGSSYNEQFF,TGCAGCTTTGAGGAGGGGAGCTCCTACAATGAGCAGTTCTTC
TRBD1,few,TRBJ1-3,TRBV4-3,CASSQEDRVGNTIYF,TGCGCCAGCAGCCAAGAAGACAGGGTTGGAAACACCATATATTTT
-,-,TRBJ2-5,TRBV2,CASSEGLSTIGTQYF,TGTGCCAGCAGTGAAGGGCTAAGTACCATTGGGACCCAGTACTTC
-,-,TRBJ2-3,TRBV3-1,CASRRQVSTDTQYF,TGTGCCAGCAGAAGACAGGTCTCCACAGATACGCAGTATTTT